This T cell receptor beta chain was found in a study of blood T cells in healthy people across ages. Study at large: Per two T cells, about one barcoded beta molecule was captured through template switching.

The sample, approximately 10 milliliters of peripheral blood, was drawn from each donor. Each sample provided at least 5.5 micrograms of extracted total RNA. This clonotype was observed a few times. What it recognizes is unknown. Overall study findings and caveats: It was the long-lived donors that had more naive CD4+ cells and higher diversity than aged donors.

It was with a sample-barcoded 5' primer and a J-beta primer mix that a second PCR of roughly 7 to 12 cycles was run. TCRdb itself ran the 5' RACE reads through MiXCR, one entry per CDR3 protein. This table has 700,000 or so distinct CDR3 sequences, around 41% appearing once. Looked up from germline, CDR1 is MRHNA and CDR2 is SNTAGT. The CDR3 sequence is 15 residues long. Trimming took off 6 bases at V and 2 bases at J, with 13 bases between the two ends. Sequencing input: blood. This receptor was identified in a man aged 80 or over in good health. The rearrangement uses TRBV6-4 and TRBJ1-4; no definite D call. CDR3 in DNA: TGTGCCAGCAGAGACAAAATGGGGACTAATGAAAAACTGTTTTTT. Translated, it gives CASRDKMGTNEKLFF.